A single sample is the source of the 13 T cell receptor beta chains below, sequenced in a study of blood T cell repertoires in COVID-19. Produced via immunoSEQ multiplex PCR; TCRdb's table is partial and in-frame only. Among nearly 400,000 clones listed, about 90% were seen once. The sample was PBMCs or T cells enriched from blood (not recorded which). These receptors were obtained from a woman aged 30 to 39 who had recovered from COVID-19.

The chain links TRBV5-1 to TRBJ1-3, with D possibly TRBD1 on 6 matching bases. CDR1 and CDR2 (germline): SGHRS, YFSETQ. Deletions cut 3 bases from V and 6 bases from J, with 13 bases between. CDR3 length equals 14 residues. The CDR3 sequence: CASSSTGFENTIYF. The CDR3 coding sequence is TGCGCCAGCAGCTCTACAGGGTTCGAAAACACCATATATTTT.

This clone turned up a few times. V gene TRBV7-3 combines with J gene TRBJ2-7; D is perhaps TRBD2 (6 bases). The CDR3 is 16 amino acids. The ends were cut back, 2 bases at V and 3 bases at J, with 17 bases in the middle. Germline V CDR1 and CDR2: SGHTA, FQGTGA. The DNA of the CDR3 is TGTGCCAGCAGCTTAGGGTCGTGGCCGGGGGACTACGAGCAGTACTTC. This encodes CASSLGSWPGDYEQYF.

The J gene is TRBJ1-1, the V gene TRBV29-1; 7 bases match TRBD1. Looked up from germline, CDR1 is SQVTM and CDR2 is ANQGSEA. Trimming cost V 3 bases and J 5 bases; bases outside gene matches: 6. The CDR3 extends over 13 amino acids. CDR3 protein: CSVEEGAHTEAFF. The CDR3 DNA reads as TGCAGCGTTGAGGAGGGGGCGCATACTGAAGCTTTCTTT.

In nucleotides, the CDR3 is TGTGCCACCAGTGACCCGACTAGCGGGAGCTTAGATGAGCAGTTCTTC. Protein sequence: CATSDPTSGSLDEQFF. The gene calls are TRBV24-1 and TRBJ2-1; TRBD2 aligns across 12 bases. J was trimmed by 8 bases and V by 4 bases; bases with no gene match: 8. CDR1 is KGHDR, CDR2 SFDVKD, per germline. This CDR3 contains 16 residues.

The chain combines TRBV7-2 with TRBJ1-1; D unresolved. This CDR3 comprises 13 residues. Germline V gene sequence: CDR1 SGHTA, CDR2 FQGNSA. V shed 3 bases and J shed 11 bases, with 16 bases lying between them. This CDR3 is CASSLTPGRRAFF. As DNA, the CDR3 is TGTGCCAGCAGCTTGACCCCGGGAAGGCGGGCTTTCTTT.

The V call is TRBV5-8, the J call TRBJ2-2; 9 bases agree with TRBD1. Trimming at V came to 3 bases and at J to 5 bases, leaving 2 bases not matched to a gene. Per the germline V gene, CDR1 is SGHTS and CDR2 is YDEGEE. The CDR3 covers 14 residues. Here the CDR3 DNA reads TGTGCCAGCAGCTGGACAGGGGAGACCGGGGAGCTGTTTTTT. This translates into CASSWTGETGELFF.

The rearrangement joins TRBV10-3 to TRBJ1-5, with D perhaps TRBD1 (5 bases). This CDR3 comprises 17 residues. CDR1 is ENHRY and CDR2 is SYGVKD in the germline V gene. The ends were cut back, 1 base at V and 1 base at J, with 14 bases in the middle. CDR3 bases: TGTGCCATCAGTGAGTGGGGGGGACCGAACAGCAATCAGCCCCAGCATTTT. Its protein is CAISEWGGPNSNQPQHF.

This clone was seen a few times. The chain employs TRBV7-9 and TRBJ2-4; TRBD2 aligns across 8 bases. CDR3 length: 15 residues. V lost 5 bases and J lost 7; bases outside the gene matches: 10. The germline V gene has CDR1 SEHNR and CDR2 FQNEAQ (reference sequence). As DNA, the CDR3 is TGTGCCAGCAGCCTTTTAAGCGGGAGAGGCAACATTCAGTACTTC. As protein: CASSLLSGRGNIQYF.

The rearrangement joins TRBV19 to TRBJ2-6; TRBD1 matches at 10 bases. CDR1 and CDR2 (germline): LNHDA, SQIVND (reference sequence). V shed 7 bases and J 2 bases; nucleotides not matched to a gene: 11. The CDR3 totals 18 residues. The CDR3 here is CASTPTRDRGTGANVLTF. The DNA of the CDR3 is TGTGCCAGTACCCCAACTCGGGACAGGGGAACTGGGGCCAACGTCCTGACTTTC.

The J gene is TRBJ1-1, the V gene TRBV6-5; maybe TRBD1 (6 bases). Germline V lookup: CDR1 MNHEY, CDR2 SVGAGI. The V gene lost 5 bases and the J gene lost 0 bases, with 13 bases spanning the gap. This CDR3 has 15 amino acids. DNA for the CDR3: TGTGCCAGCAGTCCTCGGACAGTCATGAACACTGAAGCTTTCTTT. Protein product: CASSPRTVMNTEAFF.

The chain uses TRBV12-3 or TRBV12-4 and TRBJ2-2; D is perhaps TRBD1 (6 bases). CDR3 length equals 13 residues. V lost 10 bases and J 1 base, leaving 10 bases between the germline ends. For the CDR3, the DNA is TGTGCCACTGAGACAGGGAACACCGGGGAGCTGTTTTTT. Amino acid sequence: CATETGNTGELFF.

This sequence joins TRBV9 and TRBJ1-1; TRBD1 aligns across 8 bases. The germline V gene has CDR1 SGDLS and CDR2 YYNGEE. CDR3 length equals 15 residues. Losses at the gene ends were 0 bases for V and 8 bases for J; bases not matched to a gene: 9. CDR3 nucleotide sequence: TGTGCCAGCAGCGTAGATTGGGGGACAGGTGCGGAAGCTTTCTTT. This sequence encodes CASSVDWGTGAEAFF. The full variable domain, in which reference TRBV9 and TRBJ1-1 provide the parts outside the CDR3, is DSGVTQTPKHLITATGQRVTLRCSPRSGDLSVYWYQQSLDQGLQFLIQYYNGEERAKGNILERFSAQQFPDLHSELNLSSLELGDSALYFCASSVDWGTGAEAFFGQGTRLTVV.

This rearrangement joins TRBV18 to TRBJ1-5; 9 bases are a match to TRBD1. The CDR3 length is 15 residues. Germline CDR1 is KGHSH and CDR2 is LQKENI. V was clipped by 4 bases and J by 5 bases; unmatched bases: 6. Here the CDR3 reads CASSRTGDQYQPQHF. The CDR3 DNA reads TGTGCCAGCTCACGGACAGGGGATCAGTATCAGCCCCAGCATTTT.